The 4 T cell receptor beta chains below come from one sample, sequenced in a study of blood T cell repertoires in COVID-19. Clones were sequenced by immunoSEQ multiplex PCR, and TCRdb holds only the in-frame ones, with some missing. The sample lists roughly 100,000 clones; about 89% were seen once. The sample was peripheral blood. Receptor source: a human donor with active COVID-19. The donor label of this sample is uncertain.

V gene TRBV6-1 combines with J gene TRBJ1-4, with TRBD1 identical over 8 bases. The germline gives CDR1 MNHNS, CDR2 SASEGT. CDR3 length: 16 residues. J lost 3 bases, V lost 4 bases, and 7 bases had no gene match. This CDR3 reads CASSGRGTGPNEKLFF. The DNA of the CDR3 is TGTGCCAGCAGTGGGAGAGGGACAGGTCCTAATGAAAAACTGTTTTTT.

The CDR3 sequence: CAISPVSGGALGELFF. CDR3 coding DNA: TGTGCCATCAGCCCCGTTAGCGGGGGGGCCCTCGGGGAGCTGTTTTTT. V gene TRBV10-3 combines with J gene TRBJ2-2; 11 nucleotides line up with TRBD2. The length of the CDR3 is 16 residues. V was pared by 6 bases and J by 7 bases, with 10 bases of the junction left unmatched. Germline V gene data show CDR1 as ENHRY and CDR2 as SYGVKD.

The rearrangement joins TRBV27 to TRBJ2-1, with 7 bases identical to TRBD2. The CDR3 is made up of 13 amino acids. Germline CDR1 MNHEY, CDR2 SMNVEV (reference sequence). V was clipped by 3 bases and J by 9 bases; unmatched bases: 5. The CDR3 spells CASSFSGTIEQFF. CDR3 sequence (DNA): TGTGCCAGCAGTTTCTCCGGGACTATTGAGCAGTTCTTC.

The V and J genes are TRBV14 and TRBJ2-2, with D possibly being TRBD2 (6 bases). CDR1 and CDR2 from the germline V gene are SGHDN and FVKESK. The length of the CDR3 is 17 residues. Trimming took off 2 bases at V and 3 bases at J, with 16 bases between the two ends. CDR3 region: CASSQRHGGEDTGELFF. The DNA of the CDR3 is TGTGCCAGCAGCCAACGACACGGAGGGGAAGACACCGGGGAGCTGTTTTTT.